What follows is one T cell receptor beta chain and its context. The sample belongs to a study of blood T cell repertoires in COVID-19. Across the study: Samples taken during acute and convalescent COVID-19 were collected in the United States, Italy and Spain. T cells, B-cell-depleted T cells, or PBMCs supplied cDNA or gDNA.

Per the study methods: Estimation of nucleated cell counts relied on the amplification of reference gene primers. The protocol was immunoSEQ multiplex PCR, while the TCRdb copy is restricted to in-frame clones and leaves out a portion. The D gene and trimming were derived from the DNA, and the V and J assignments and clone size from that table. Of more than 85,000 clones listed, about four fifths are singletons. The CDR3 spans 17 residues. The V and J ends lost 5 bases and 2 bases, in that order; junction bases with no gene match: 9. Per germline, CDR1 SGHTA and CDR2 FQGTGA. Material for sequencing was peripheral blood. The chain uses TRBV7-3 and TRBJ2-6, with 7 nucleotides matching TRBD1. The TCR originated in an elderly man with acute or convalescent COVID-19. As DNA, the CDR3 is TGTGCCAGCAGCCCCTCCCACAGGGGCCCTGGGGCCAACGTCCTGACTTTC. Protein product: CASSPSHRGPGANVLTF.